This T cell receptor (beta chain) derives from a study of cytomegalovirus exposure and HLA in healthy donors. Amplification used 60 Vbeta primers and 13 Jbeta primers. The assay was immunoSEQ multiplex PCR, and TCRdb's table has in-frame clones only and misses some. Among 90,000 to 130,000 clones listed, about 86% were seen once. Remarks on this clone: Its cognate antigen is unknown.

Germline V gene sequence: CDR1 SGHNT, CDR2 YENEEA. J lost 5 bases, V lost 4 bases, and 13 bases had no gene match. This CDR3 is 17 amino acids long. Study-level results: By HLA locus, TCR association rates varied in a later analysis, with DRB1 showing the most and HLA-C the fewest. It was shown in a later analysis that HLA-associated TCR beta chains were more clonally expanded than other, equally common chains.

The chain links TRBV11-3 to TRBJ2-1; 8 bases line up with TRBD1. Sequences were obtained from PBMCs. This TCR was recovered from a man in his forties or fifties in good health and CMV-seronegative. CDR3 protein: CASSSFGDRRGNNEQFF. For the CDR3, the DNA is TGTGCCAGCAGCTCGTTTGGGGACAGGAGGGGGAACAATGAGCAGTTCTTC.